These T cell receptor beta chains were read from a single sample in a study of shared T cell receptors in the human thymus. Measured with immunoSEQ multiplex PCR; TCRdb has only the in-frame clones, and not every one. Altogether 550,000 to 800,000 clones are present, 80% to 90% being singletons, with the ten largest covering 0.0095% to 0.013%. These same records also appear under a second study, on human thymus T cells.

Specimen: thymocytes. Receptors originate from a girl under three years old with a congenital heart defect. The CDR3 runs from the conserved cysteine through the conserved F or W. A D gene is named only where the DNA matches it firmly. Clone size is stated in some rows and not others, as once, few, many or a class when expanded.

NA	TRBJ1-6	TRBV11-2	NA	13	CASSGHYNSPLHF	TGTGCCAGCTCGGGACATTATAATTCACCCCTCCACTTT
NA	TRBJ1-1	TRBV7-9	NA	17	CASSSEDSRSMNTEAFF	TGTGCCAGCAGCTCCGAGGACAGTAGAAGTATGAACACTGAAGCTTTCTTT
NA	TRBJ2-2	TRBV7-6	TRBD2	15	CASSLGLAGTGELFF	TGTGCCAGCAGCCTGGGACTAGCGGGCACCGGGGAGCTGTTTTTT
NA	TRBJ1-4	TRBV2	NA	21	CASSEGAFREPEEITNEKLFF	TGTGCCAGCAGTGAAGGCGCATTCAGAGAGCCAGAGGAGATCACTAATGAAAAACTGTTTTTT
NA	TRBJ2-1	TRBV4-3	TRBD2	16	CASSQDLAGEYNEQFF	TGCGCCAGCAGCCAAGATCTAGCGGGGGAGTACAATGAGCAGTTCTTC
NA	TRBJ1-5	TRBV6-5	TRBD1	14	CASSLGQSNQPQHF	TGTGCCAGCAGTTTGGGACAGTCCAATCAGCCCCAGCATTTT
once	TRBJ1-2	TRBV2	NA	14	CARTRAYTLYGYTF	TGTGCCAGGACGAGGGCGTATACCCTCTATGGCTACACCTTC
NA	TRBJ2-5	TRBV15	TRBD1	14	CATSKDRVRETQYF	TGTGCCACCAGCAAAGACAGGGTTCGAGAGACCCAGTACTTC
NA	TRBJ1-2	TRBV20-1	NA	11	CSARTLYGYTF	TGCAGTGCTAGGACTCTATATGGCTACACCTTC
NA	TRBJ1-2	TRBV27	TRBD1	15	CASSHVTGNPWGYTF	TGTGCCAGCAGTCACGTGACAGGGAACCCCTGGGGCTACACCTTC
NA	TRBJ1-6	TRBV27	NA	16	CASSLWFGGVNSPLHF	TGTGCCAGCAGTTTATGGTTTGGGGGCGTCAATTCACCCCTCCACTTT
NA	TRBJ1-6	TRBV5-6	NA	15	CASSPNSHRNSPLHF	TGTGCCAGCAGCCCTAACAGCCACCGGAATTCACCCCTCCACTTT
NA	TRBJ2-1	TRBV25-1	TRBD1	12	CASGGQGSEQFF	TGTGCCAGCGGCGGACAGGGGAGTGAGCAGTTCTTC
NA	TRBJ1-2	TRBV7-9	NA	17	CATCDSPRPSKSRGYTF	TGTGCCACCTGCGATTCCCCACGCCCATCCAAATCGAGAGGCTACACCTTC
NA	TRBJ1-1	TRBV28	NA	13	CASSLRGRTEAFF	TGTGCCAGCAGCCTCCGGGGGAGAACTGAAGCTTTCTTT
few	TRBJ1-5	TRBV11-2	NA	14	CASSLGRSNQPQHF	TGTGCCAGCAGCTTAGGTAGAAGCAATCAGCCCCAGCATTTT
NA	TRBJ2-1	TRBV30	NA	14	CAWSVRGGHNEQFF	TGTGCCTGGAGTGTCAGGGGAGGGCACAATGAGCAGTTCTTC
NA	TRBJ1-5	TRBV6-6	NA	14	CASNSFYSNQPQHF	TGTGCCAGCAACTCCTTCTATAGCAATCAGCCCCAGCATTTT
NA	TRBJ2-1	TRBV5-1	TRBD1	14	CASSGRGLRNEQFF	TGCGCCAGCAGCGGAAGGGGGCTGCGCAATGAGCAGTTCTTC
NA	TRBJ1-1	TRBV6-1	TRBD1	13	CASSTGGGGGAFF	TGTGCCAGCAGTACAGGGGGCGGAGGAGGAGCTTTCTTT
NA	TRBJ2-1	TRBV5-1	TRBD2	16	CASSSLTSGSNNEQFF	TGCGCCAGCAGCTCTCTGACTAGCGGGTCTAACAATGAGCAGTTCTTC
few	TRBJ2-5	TRBV9	TRBD1	15	CASSPPDRGPKTQYF	TGTGCCAGCAGCCCGCCGGACAGGGGGCCGAAGACCCAGTACTTC
once	TRBJ1-2	TRBV6-5	NA	13	CASSYAVGYGYTF	TGTGCCAGCAGTTACGCAGTTGGCTATGGCTACACCTTC
NA	TRBJ1-4	TRBV5-1	NA	16	CASSWGGVQTNEKLFF	TGCGCCAGCAGCTGGGGGGGGGTCCAAACTAATGAAAAACTGTTTTTT
NA	TRBJ1-2	TRBV7-2	NA	15	CASSLWGEANYGYTF	TGTGCCAGCAGCTTATGGGGGGAGGCTAACTATGGCTACACCTTC
NA	TRBJ2-5	TRBV5-1	NA	15	CASSLPLTGLETQYF	TGCGCCAGCAGCTTGCCTTTGACAGGCTTAGAGACCCAGTACTTC
once	TRBJ1-1	TRBV12-5	NA	15	CASAPEPGSNTEAFF	TGTGCTAGTGCCCCCGAGCCGGGATCGAACACTGAAGCTTTCTTT
NA	TRBJ1-1	TRBV7-4	TRBD1	14	CASRYDRVNTEAFF	TGTGCCAGCAGATACGACAGGGTGAACACTGAAGCTTTCTTT
NA	TRBJ1-1	TRBV10-1	TRBD1	13	CASSEEGAVEAFF	TGCGCCAGCAGTGAAGAGGGGGCGGTCGAAGCTTTCTTT
NA	TRBJ2-1	TRBV6-1	TRBD2	15	CASSEGRGGYYEQFF	TGTGCCAGCAGTGAAGGGCGGGGGGGCTACTATGAGCAGTTCTTC
NA	TRBJ2-7	TRBV5-1	TRBD1	14	CASSSTGDTYEQYF	TGCGCCAGCAGCTCGACAGGGGATACCTACGAGCAGTACTTC
NA	TRBJ2-5	TRBV30	TRBD2	20	CAWIPVATSGGPYPQETQYF	TGTGCCTGGATACCCGTAGCGACTAGCGGGGGGCCCTACCCTCAAGAGACCCAGTACTTC
NA	TRBJ2-5	TRBV30	NA	14	CAWSRRDVQETQYF	TGTGCCTGGAGCAGGAGGGACGTCCAAGAGACCCAGTACTTC
once	TRBJ1-1	TRBV7-9	NA	13	CASSFGGNTEAFF	TGTGCCAGCAGCTTCGGGGGGAACACTGAAGCTTTCTTT
NA	TRBJ2-7	TRBV7-6	TRBD2	16	CASSVTTSGVSHEQYF	TGTGCCAGCAGCGTTACGACTAGCGGGGTTTCCCACGAGCAGTACTTC
few	TRBJ2-1	TRBV28	NA	19	CASSYRLRGDRQAYNEQFF	TGTGCCAGCAGTTACCGCCTTCGGGGGGACAGGCAGGCCTACAATGAGCAGTTCTTC
once	TRBJ2-3	TRBV19	TRBD2	19	CASSIVGWTSGGASDTQYF	TGTGCCAGTAGTATCGTCGGGTGGACTAGCGGGGGGGCCTCAGATACGCAGTATTTT
NA	TRBJ1-2	TRBV2	TRBD1	12	CASSISRDRGTF	TGTGCCAGCAGTATCAGCCGGGACAGAGGCACCTTC
NA	TRBJ2-7	TRBV10-1	TRBD2	14	CASASSGGSYEQYF	TGCGCCAGCGCATCTAGCGGGGGGTCCTACGAGCAGTACTTC
NA	TRBJ1-4	TRBV27	NA	15	CASSRRPHFNEKLFF	TGTGCCAGCAGTAGGCGGCCTCATTTTAATGAAAAACTGTTTTTT
NA	TRBJ1-6	TRBV5-5	NA	16	CASSLGRGRSGSPLHF	TGTGCCAGCAGCTTGGGTAGAGGGAGATCAGGTTCACCCCTCCACTTT
NA	TRBJ1-2	TRBV5-1	TRBD1	18	CASSPRLRPGQGGYGYTF	TGCGCCAGCAGCCCACGCCTACGACCGGGACAGGGAGGCTATGGCTACACCTTC
NA	TRBJ1-1	TRBV5-5	NA	15	CASSPSDSEDTEAFF	TGTGCCAGCAGCCCGTCCGACTCCGAGGATACTGAAGCTTTCTTT
NA	TRBJ1-1	TRBV19	NA	18	CASSNGGGLRIANTEAFF	TGTGCCAGTAGTAATGGGGGGGGATTACGTATAGCGAACACTGAAGCTTTCTTT
NA	TRBJ1-2	TRBV6-1	TRBD1	15	CASSEFRDRVYGYTF	TGTGCCAGCAGTGAGTTCCGGGACAGGGTATACGGCTACACCTTC
NA	TRBJ1-4	TRBV5-6	TRBD1	17	CASSLVGTGATNEKLFF	TGTGCCAGCAGCTTGGTCGGGACAGGGGCAACTAATGAAAAACTGTTTTTT
NA	TRBJ1-2	TRBV18	NA	16	CASSPPAPRGNYGYTF	TGTGCCAGCTCACCACCGGCCCCAAGGGGTAACTATGGCTACACCTTC
NA	TRBJ1-5	TRBV19	NA	14	CASTSRQGYQPQHF	TGTGCCAGTACAAGTAGGCAGGGTTATCAGCCCCAGCATTTT
NA	TRBJ2-1	TRBV27	TRBD1	15	CASSLDRVRYNEQFF	TGTGCCAGCAGCCTCGACAGGGTGCGCTACAATGAGCAGTTCTTC
NA	TRBJ2-5	TRBV6-4	NA	17	CSSSGCGDREFGETQYF	TGTTCTTCAAGCGGGTGTGGAGACAGAGAGTTTGGAGAGACCCAGTACTTC
NA	TRBJ1-1	TRBV14	TRBD1	16	CASRSGTGGFDTEAFF	TGTGCCAGCAGGTCCGGGACAGGGGGATTTGACACTGAAGCTTTCTTT
NA	TRBJ2-5	TRBV6-1	TRBD2	15	CASSRFPGGRETQYF	TGTGCCAGCAGTAGGTTTCCGGGAGGGAGGGAGACCCAGTACTTC
NA	TRBJ2-3	TRBV5-6	NA	15	CASSFRSGNTDTQYF	TGTGCCAGCAGCTTTAGAAGCGGAAACACAGATACGCAGTATTTT